Listed here is a single T cell receptor (beta chain). The sample comes from a study of T cells in Graves' hyperthyroidism and ophthalmopathy. TCR beta CDR3 sequences were amplified from RNA transcripts. The TCR CDR3 was amplified in a first-round RT-PCR using the HTBI primer set. MiXCR, run by TCRdb on the multiplex PCR reads, gives a single entry per CDR3 protein. Among approximately 720,000 distinct CDR3 sequences listed, around 20% were seen once. In germline, CDR1 is DFQATT, CDR2 SNEGSKA (reference sequence). V was cut by 3 bases and J by 1 base, with 12 bases left in between. The length of the CDR3 is 14 residues.

This rearrangement joins TRBV20-1 to TRBJ1-1, with D uncertain. Sequencing was carried out using blood. This sequence was found in a woman aged 50 to 60 with Graves' hyperthyroidism that later progressed to Graves' ophthalmopathy. The CDR3 sequence: CSASQSRGNTEAFF. The CDR3, as DNA: TGCAGTGCTAGCCAGAGTCGGGGGAACACTGAAGCTTTCTTT.